A single TCR beta chain is shown here with its context. The specificity of this receptor is unknown. Base qualities were left out, and no much larger clone turns up one base away. Other DNA sequences in this specimen translate into the identical CDR3. This sample stems from a study of shared clonotypes between healthy human individuals (dated by TCRdb to about 2020). Looking at the study overall: The cohort comprised a couple of women and a few men aged 18 to 49 years. Per donor, leukapheresis produced somewhere between about 0.94 and 9.5 billion PBMCs. To increase sequencing depth and limit assay-specific biases, TCR repertoire library preparation and sequencing were carried out by different laboratories using diverse techniques. To estimate repertoire size and how much clonotypes are shared between individuals, the study performed deep sequencing of blood TCR repertoires from a few healthy adults. Per donor, three plates each were used for CD4 naive and CD4 memory, two for CD8 naive, and one for CD8 memory.

Including the terminal cysteine and phenylalanine, the CDR3 comprises 13 residues. Solely the CDR3 DNA is kept, with 39 bases framed from the first base. The CDR1 and CDR2 encoded by the germline V gene (reference sequence) are MNHEY and SMNVEV. Clipping removes 6 bases from V and 4 bases from J, with 2 as the unmatched junction base count. What the research found in general, with its limitations: The small number of donors limited the genetic and exposure-history diversity represented. Pairwise subsampling indicated that sequencing depth was expected to affect the degree of clonotype sharing among donors. Rarefaction of sorted-subset datasets indicated incomplete sequencing despite the large sequencing depth. Compared with non-shared clonotypes, clonotypes shared by all four sorted-subset donors had higher generation probabilities. Approximately 5% of naive CD4, around 3.5% of naive CD8, 2.3% of memory CD4, and 0.4% of memory CD8 clonotypes were shared across a handful of donors. Larger estimated clonotype richness was generally found for naive subsets than for memory subsets. Sampling was restricted to blood, and TCR repertoires in tissue are likely to differ from TCR repertoires in blood.

Healthy HIV-negative adults with no recently reported acute infections or vaccinations were included as donors. Every donor was a Caucasian adult living in Nashville, Tennessee, USA. CD4+ T cells were enriched by magnetic negative selection, after which naive cells were positively selected on CD45RA and the negative fraction was taken as the memory subset. After blood collection by leukapheresis, PBMCs were isolated using Ficoll-Histopaque density gradient centrifugation and then cryopreserved in the vapor phase of liquid nitrogen. Purity and quantity of every magnetically sorted T cell population were checked by analytical flow cytometry. Genomic DNA was isolated from every sorted fraction and measured by UV absorbance on a Nanodrop 2000c. TCR CDR3 regions were amplified from genomic DNA by multiplex PCR using the deep immunoSEQ assay. Genomic DNA extracted from each cell subset was distributed evenly over all wells of several immunoSEQ 96-well plates, and each plate served as one replicate. For sorted subsets, approximately 210 ng of genomic DNA, equivalent to some 33,000 T cell genomes, went into each replicate PCR. The purified libraries were quantified using a Qubit 3.0 fluorometer, sized with a Bioanalyzer 2100, and then quantified again using the KAPA Library Quantification kit. Every immunoSEQ 96-well plate was sequenced on a dedicated single-read 150-cycle Illumina NextSeq 550 flow cell. As for the authors' bioinformatics: Because the immunoSEQ output held only junctional sequences and lacked quality scores, the filtering could not match the filtering applied to full-length reads. Sequences were annotated with PyIR, a Python wrapper for IgBLAST v1.9, using IMGT germline references to assign V/J genes and CDR3. Reads were filtered out if the reads had weak V/J assignments (E-value above 1e-6), no CDR3, stop codons, out-of-frame junctions, or ambiguous translated residues. V3J clonotypes were defined as sequences sharing an identical inferred V gene, J gene, and CDR3 amino acid sequence. The percentage overlap between two repertoires was calculated by dividing the number of shared unique clonotypes by the size of the smaller repertoire. Three approaches were used to assess repertoire richness: RTK rarefaction, the Chao1 estimator, and Recon v2.1 estimates of unobserved clonotypes. For all TCRbeta clonotypes obtained by the gDNA method from four donors, generation probabilities were computed with OLGA. What TCRdb holds here is the immuneACCESS table cut down to in-frame rearrangements. Part of the clones is not present; checked against another copy, under half of the missing clones reflect an unresolved V gene, and the others are unexplained. That table furnishes V, J and clone size, whereas the DNA furnished D and trimming. The sample profile shows 600,000 to 750,000 clones; about two thirds of them were found once. The biggest ten clones account for approximately 1.7% of the sample.

This TCR was sampled from a woman aged 25 to 39 in good health. Sequenced: memory CD4+ T cells sorted from blood. The intended sense of this specimen's cell subset or site label: CD45RA-negative fraction. In this chain, TRBV27 is recombined with TRBJ2-3; TRBD1 agrees with 9 junctional bases. The bases read TGTGCCAGCAGGACAGGGGGGGCAGATACGCAGTATTTT. This translates into CASRTGGADTQYF.